The 10 T cell receptor beta chains listed next were all sequenced from one sample in a study of T cell changes during pregnancy in multiple sclerosis. The data were produced by immunoSEQ multiplex PCR, yet TCRdb's version contains in-frame clones alone and is incomplete. The sample records 85,000 to 100,000 clones, about 92% being singletons. The sequenced sample was peripheral blood, obtained in the first trimester of pregnancy. These receptors all come from a female donor with multiple sclerosis, enrolled in a pregnancy study.

CDR3 sequence: CASSYQLAASSYEQYF. The CDR3 DNA follows: TGTGCCAGCAGTTACCAACTAGCGGCAAGCTCCTACGAGCAGTACTTC. The rearrangement links TRBV27 to TRBJ2-7; 8 bases fit TRBD2. CDR1 is MNHEY, CDR2 SMNVEV, per germline (reference sequence). The CDR3 contains 16 residues. J lost 0 bases, V lost 4 bases, and 8 bases had no gene match.

Comments on this clone: The same CDR3 can be traced to other DNA sequences in this sample. J is TRBJ1-3 and V is TRBV6-6; no definite D call. Germline loops: CDR1 MNHNY, CDR2 SVGAGI (reference sequence). The V end lost 4 bases, the J end lost 3 bases, and 10 bases lay between the germline ends. This CDR3 is built from 14 residues. The CDR3 here is CASSFGGSGNTIYF. CDR3 bases: TGTGCCAGCAGTTTTGGAGGGAGTGGAAACACCATATATTTT.

The V call is TRBV28, the J call TRBJ2-3; 7 nucleotides agree with TRBD2. Germline trimming cut 4 bases from V and 6 bases from J; bases unmatched to any gene: 10. This CDR3 spans 15 amino acids. Germline CDR1 is MDHEN and CDR2 is SYDVKM. The CDR3, as DNA: TGTGCCAGCAGTTACGGGAGGTCTCTTCGCGATACGCAGTATTTT. Amino acid sequence: CASSYGRSLRDTQYF.

Comment on this clone: Sequence at one end of the junction differs from germline and may be a read error. The chain links TRBV19 to TRBJ2-5; no definite D call. The CDR3 covers 14 residues. Germline assignment: CDR1 LNHDA and CDR2 SQIVND (reference sequence). CDR3 nucleotides: TGTGCCAGCAGTACCTACGGGTCTCAAGAGACCCAGTACTTC. Protein sequence: CASSTYGSQETQYF.

The chain employs TRBV20-1 and TRBJ1-1; the D is unclear. V lost 0 bases to trimming and J lost 10 bases, with 9 bases between them. The CDR3 is 11 amino acids. Germline-derived CDR1 and CDR2 are DFQATT and SNEGSKA (reference sequence). Written as DNA, the CDR3 is TGCAGTGCTAGAGATCCCCCCGGAGCTTTCTTT. Protein product: CSARDPPGAFF.

The rearrangement uses TRBV27 and TRBJ2-1; D uncertain. Germline CDR1 reads MNHEY; CDR2 reads SMNVEV (reference sequence). V shed 1 base and J shed 10 bases, with 8 bases lying between them. The CDR3 has 12 residues. The CDR3 loop reads CASSLLVREQFF. The CDR3 DNA sequence: TGTGCCAGCAGTTTATTAGTCAGGGAGCAGTTCTTC.

V usage is TRBV2 and J usage is TRBJ2-7; 8 positions match TRBD2. Germline lookup yields CDR1 SNHLY and CDR2 FYNNEI. The CDR3 length is 12 residues. The ends lost 8 bases at V and 5 bases at J; junction bases unmatched: 5. The CDR3 sequence: CASRRGGHEQYF. CDR3 in DNA: TGTGCCAGCCGCCGGGGGGGCCACGAGCAGTACTTC.

V is TRBV15 and J is TRBJ1-4; 7 positions match TRBD1. Germline CDR1 is LNHNV and CDR2 is YYDKDF (reference sequence). The CDR3 has 15 amino acids. J gave up 6 bases and V 3 bases, and 7 bases lay outside the gene matches. The DNA of the CDR3 is TGTGCCACCAGCAGGGACGACAGGGAGGATGAAAAACTGTTTTTT. Its translation is CATSRDDREDEKLFF.

The CDR3 protein is CASSLTGSANTGELFF. For the CDR3, the DNA is TGCGCCAGCAGCTTAACAGGGTCGGCGAACACCGGGGAGCTGTTTTTT. The chain links TRBV5-1 to TRBJ2-2; tentatively, D is TRBD1 (6 bases). In germline, CDR1 is SGHRS, CDR2 YFSETQ. Trimming removed 2 bases from V and 0 bases from J, with 11 bases in between. This CDR3 has 16 residues.

This chain connects TRBV28 to TRBJ2-3; TRBD1 aligns across 9 bases. Trimming at V came to 6 bases and at J to 4 bases, leaving 5 bases not matched to a gene. Germline CDR1 is MDHEN and CDR2 is SYDVKM. This CDR3 region has 14 residues. The CDR3 is CASRGTGMSDTQYF. The CDR3 DNA is TGTGCCAGCAGGGGGACAGGGATGTCAGATACGCAGTATTTT.